The rows below give T cell receptor beta chains drawn from one sample of a study of blood T cell repertoires in COVID-19. Data came from immunoSEQ multiplex PCR; TCRdb stores just in-frame clones and leaves some out. Seen here are some 510,000 clones, around nine tenths observed once, and the top ten hold about 1.7%. Sequenced sample: PBMCs or T cells enriched from blood (not recorded which). The receptors shown here come from a woman in her forties who had recovered from COVID-19. Both conserved end residues are part of each CDR3. Fields, in order: clone size, V gene, J gene, CDR3 length, D gene, CDR3 DNA, CDR3 protein. D genes are given only for firm matches. For some rows the clone size is stated as once, few or many, or as a class when expanded; others skip it.

>.|TRBV9|TRBJ2-5|17|TRBD1
TGTGCCAGCACCCGAGGGTCAACGCAGGGGGCCTGGGAGACCCAGTACTTC
CASTRGSTQGAWETQYF
>.|TRBV23-1|TRBJ2-3|14|.
TGCGCCAGCAGTCTAGAGACAGACACAGATACGCAGTATTTT
CASSLETDTDTQYF
>.|TRBV10-3|TRBJ2-1|15|TRBD1
TGTGCCATCAGTACCGGGACAGGAGACCACAATGAGCAGTTCTTC
CAISTGTGDHNEQFF
>.|TRBV5-4|TRBJ2-7|13|TRBD1
TGTGCCAGCAGCCTAGGACAGGGGAACGAGCAGTACTTC
CASSLGQGNEQYF
>.|TRBV12-5|TRBJ2-3|16|.
TGTGCTAGTGGTTTGGGTCGCCTGGCCGTCACAGATACGCAGTATTTT
CASGLGRLAVTDTQYF
>.|TRBV12-3/TRBV12-4|TRBJ1-2|11|.
TGTGCCAGCAGTTTTGAGAGCACCTACACCTTC
CASSFESTYTF
>.|TRBV5-4|TRBJ1-5|15|TRBD1
TGTGCCACCAAAAACAGGGGGGCGGGCAATCAGCCCCAGCATTTT
CATKNRGAGNQPQHF
>.|TRBV6-5|TRBJ2-3|14|.
TGTGCCAGCAGTTCAGGACTCAGATCAGATACGCAGTATTTT
CASSSGLRSDTQYF
>.|TRBV6-5|TRBJ2-2|14|TRBD2
TGTGCCATCGCTCGGGAGGGGAGGGCCGGGGAGCTGTTTTTT
CAIAREGRAGELFF
>.|TRBV5-4|TRBJ1-2|15|.
TGTGCCAGCAGCGCCGCTGACGCTGGCGGCAATGGCTACACCTTC
CASSAADAGGNGYTF
>.|TRBV5-5|TRBJ2-5|16|TRBD2
TGTGCCAGCAGCAGGGGACTAGCGGGAGACGGTGAGACCCAGTACTTC
CASSRGLAGDGETQYF
>.|TRBV5-4|TRBJ2-5|14|TRBD2
TGTGCCAGCAGCTCCGGGGGGGTGGGGGAGACCCAGTACTTC
CASSSGGVGETQYF
>once|TRBV4-1|TRBJ2-2|17|TRBD1
TGCGCCAGCAGCCAAGTCCCGGGACAGGGGGCCTCCGGGGAGCTGTTTTTT
CASSQVPGQGASGELFF
>.|TRBV14|TRBJ2-4|17|.
TGTGCCAGCAGCCAAGTCGCAAATACCAGGTCGGTCCAATTTCAGTACTTC
CASSQVANTRSVQFQYF
>.|TRBV12-5|TRBJ1-3|15|.
TGTGCTAGTGGTTTGCTTCCGGGTCCTGGAAACACCATATATTTT
CASGLLPGPGNTIYF
>.|TRBV4-1|TRBJ1-5|16|.
TGCGCCAGCAGCCAAACGGTGCAGGGGAGCAATCAGCCCCAGCATTTT
CASSQTVQGSNQPQHF
>.|TRBV7-9|TRBJ1-2|13|.
TGTGCCAGCAGCTTGACTCCAATGGATGGCTACACCTTC
CASSLTPMDGYTF
>.|TRBV24-1|TRBJ2-7|16|.
TGTGCCACCAGTGATTTGCGGGCCAGGGGTATCCACGAGCAGTACTTC
CATSDLRARGIHEQYF
>.|TRBV5-5|TRBJ2-7|15|TRBD2
TGTGCCAGCAGCTTTGGGGGCGGGACTAGCGGGGATCAGTACTTC
CASSFGGGTSGDQYF
>.|TRBV10-3|TRBJ2-7|16|TRBD1
TGTGCCATCAGGCGAAGTTCTGGACAGGGAGGCTACGAGCAGTACTTC
CAIRRSSGQGGYEQYF
>.|TRBV7-9|TRBJ2-1|16|TRBD2
TGTGCCAGCAGCTTAGGCGGGAGCAGGTCCTACAATGAGCAGTTCTTC
CASSLGGSRSYNEQFF